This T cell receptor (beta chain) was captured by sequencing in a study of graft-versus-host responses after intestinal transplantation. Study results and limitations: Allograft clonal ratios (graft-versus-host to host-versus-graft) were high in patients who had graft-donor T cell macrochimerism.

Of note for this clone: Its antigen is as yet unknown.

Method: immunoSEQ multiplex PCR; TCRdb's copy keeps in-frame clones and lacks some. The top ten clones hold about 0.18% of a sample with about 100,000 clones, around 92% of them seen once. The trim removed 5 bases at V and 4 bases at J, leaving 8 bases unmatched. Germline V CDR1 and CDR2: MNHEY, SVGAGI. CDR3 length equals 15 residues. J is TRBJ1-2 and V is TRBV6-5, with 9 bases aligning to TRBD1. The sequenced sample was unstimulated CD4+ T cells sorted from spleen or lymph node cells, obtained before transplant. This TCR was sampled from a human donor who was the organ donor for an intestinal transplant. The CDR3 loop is CASSPRTGASYGYTF. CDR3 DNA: TGTGCCAGCAGTCCAAGGACAGGGGCTAGCTATGGCTACACCTTC.